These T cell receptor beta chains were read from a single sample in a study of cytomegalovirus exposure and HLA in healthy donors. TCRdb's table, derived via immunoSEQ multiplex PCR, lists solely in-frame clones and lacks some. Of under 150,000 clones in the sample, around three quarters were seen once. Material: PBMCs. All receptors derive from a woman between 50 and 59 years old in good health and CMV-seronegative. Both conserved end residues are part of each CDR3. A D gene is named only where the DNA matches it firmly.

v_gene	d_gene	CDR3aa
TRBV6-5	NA	CASRRGYRDYYGYTF
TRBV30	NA	CAWSVHDTEAFF
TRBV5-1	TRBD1	CASSLTDRGYGYTF
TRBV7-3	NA	CASSRDILGEQYF
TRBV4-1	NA	CASSQPGLGLGEQYF
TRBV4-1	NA	CASSQALPGELFF
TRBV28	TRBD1	CASGTEVYGYTF
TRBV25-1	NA	CASSGTPQETQYF
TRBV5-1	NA	CASSRIEMNTEAFF
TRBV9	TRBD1	CASSVTGGQPQHF
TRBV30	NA	CAWTDSLVIGTYEQYF
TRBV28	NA	CASGDNMNTEAFF
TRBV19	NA	CASSIEIASSYNEQFF
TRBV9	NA	CASSKGTNYGYPF
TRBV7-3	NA	CASSSRLVGSSYNEQFF
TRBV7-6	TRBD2	CASGRGLAGDTQYF
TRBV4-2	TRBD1	CASSQDRTGGYYTF
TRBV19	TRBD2	CASSTTSGQETQYF
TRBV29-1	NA	CSFFLGGWGNTEAFF
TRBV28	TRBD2	CASVRAGISGANVLTF
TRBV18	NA	CASSPVQGGRGINTEAFF
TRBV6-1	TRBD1	CASSEDRARVYNSPLHF
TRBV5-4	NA	CASSTRSFVDTQYF
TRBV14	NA	CASSQAGAEAFF
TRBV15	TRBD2	CATSRAGGGETQYF
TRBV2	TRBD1	CASSDPGTAGRGIQYF
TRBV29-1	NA	CSVEGEGVKETQYF
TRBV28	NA	CASRRTGTDYGYTF
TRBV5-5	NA	CASSLGGGGPTNEKLFF
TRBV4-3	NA	CASSQGRGAYGYTF
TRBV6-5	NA	CASSYPGVNEQFF
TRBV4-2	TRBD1	CASSRDSSYEQYF
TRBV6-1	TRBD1	CASSADRGLGGYTF
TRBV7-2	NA	CASSPQGGSYNEQFF
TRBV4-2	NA	CASSQEGQREAQHF
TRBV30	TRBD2	CAWIPKSNFLAGGITDTQYF
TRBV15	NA	CATSRDSGTGELFF
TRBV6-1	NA	CASSVPGTHLSYNEQFF
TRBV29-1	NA	CSVGAQGYYGYTF
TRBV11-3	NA	CASSFTQGTDTQYF
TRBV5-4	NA	CASRLQGFEAFF
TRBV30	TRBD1	CAWSVPRTGGGTGELFF
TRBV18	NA	CASSVGSYEQYF